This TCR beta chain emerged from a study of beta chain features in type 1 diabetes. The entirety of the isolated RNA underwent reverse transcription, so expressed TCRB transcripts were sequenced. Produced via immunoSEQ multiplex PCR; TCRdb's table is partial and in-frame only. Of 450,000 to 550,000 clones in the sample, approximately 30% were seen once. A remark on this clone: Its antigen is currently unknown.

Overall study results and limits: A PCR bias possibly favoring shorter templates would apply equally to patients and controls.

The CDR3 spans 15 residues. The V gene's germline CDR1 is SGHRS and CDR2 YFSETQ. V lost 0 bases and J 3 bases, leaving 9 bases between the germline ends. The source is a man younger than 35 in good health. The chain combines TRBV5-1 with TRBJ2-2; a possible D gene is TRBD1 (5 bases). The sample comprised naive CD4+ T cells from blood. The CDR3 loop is CASSLGQLYTGELFF. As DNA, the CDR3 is TGCGCCAGCAGCTTGGGACAGCTTTACACCGGGGAGCTGTTTTTT.